Each of the 24 T cell receptor beta chains below was sequenced from the same sample in a study of beta chain features in type 1 diabetes. The antigens of these receptors remain unknown. The study reverse transcribed the entire isolated RNA, so it sequenced expressed TCRB transcripts. Measured with immunoSEQ multiplex PCR; TCRdb has only the in-frame clones, and not every one. The sample lists a few hundred thousand clones; around 10% were seen once. The study, taken as a whole, reports: For Type 1 diabetes patients, all four CD4+ subsets carried TCRB CDR3s that were moderately but significantly shorter.

The material sequenced was central memory CD4+ T cells from blood. The receptors shown here come from a man younger than 40 with type 1 diabetes.

This clone has a handful of counts. The rearrangement links TRBV5-1 to TRBJ2-7; D is tentatively TRBD1 or TRBD2 (5 bases each). Trimming took off 6 bases at V and 0 bases at J, with 22 bases between the two ends. Germline V CDR1 and CDR2: SGHRS, YFSETQ. The CDR3 has 17 residues. This CDR3 is CASKVSGGAQSSYEQYF. CDR3 nucleotide sequence: TGCGCCAGCAAGGTTAGTGGGGGAGCTCAAAGCTCCTACGAGCAGTACTTC.

This clone was detected only a few times. V usage is TRBV7-9 and J usage is TRBJ2-3; TRBD2 matches at 8 bases. Trimming took 1 base from V and 7 from J; bases not matched to a gene: 10. Germline values: CDR1 SEHNR, CDR2 FQNEAQ (reference sequence). The CDR3 length is 16 residues. The CDR3 spells CASSLGRSGGPNTQYF. For the CDR3, the DNA is TGTGCCAGCAGCTTAGGGCGTTCGGGAGGGCCCAATACGCAGTATTTT.

This clone has more than one count but fewer than ten. This chain connects TRBV6-6 to TRBJ1-1; no reliable D call. This CDR3 spans 11 amino acids. V dropped 5 bases and J dropped 5 bases, with 6 bases sitting between them. CDR1 and CDR2 (germline): MNHNY, SVGAGI (reference sequence). CDR3 DNA: TGTGCCAGCAGTCCCGGAACTGAAGCTTTCTTT. This translates into CASSPGTEAFF.

The chain carries TRBV6-5 and TRBJ2-7, with 11 bases matching TRBD1. From germline, CDR1 is MNHEY and CDR2 SVGAGI. V was clipped by 2 bases and J by 9 bases; unmatched bases: 3. CDR3 length: 13 amino acids. In DNA form, the CDR3 reads TGTGCCAGCAGTTACGGGACAGGGGGGTGGCAGTACTTC. This translates into CASSYGTGGWQYF.

This clone was detected a few times. The chain has TRBV18 and TRBJ1-1; no clear D. With 2 bases removed from V and 3 bases from J, the gap between germline ends came to 10 bases. The CDR3 has 14 amino acids. The germline gives CDR1 KGHSH, CDR2 LQKENI. The chain's CDR3 is CASSPTLQHTEAFF. The CDR3 coding sequence is TGTGCCAGCTCACCAACGTTACAGCACACTGAAGCTTTCTTT.

V gene TRBV4-2 combines with J gene TRBJ2-1; the match to TRBD2 covers 10 bases. V lost 0 bases and J lost 6; bases outside the gene matches: 5. Germline lookup yields CDR1 LGHNA and CDR2 YNFKEQ. The CDR3 has 16 residues. The CDR3 DNA reads as TGTGCCAGCAGCCAAGAACCTAGCGGGAGTTTCAATGAGCAGTTCTTC. As protein: CASSQEPSGSFNEQFF.

This clone occurred many times. The J gene is TRBJ2-7, the V gene TRBV30; D may be TRBD1 or TRBD2 (5 bases each). Germline CDR1 and CDR2: GTSNPN and SVGIG (reference sequence). The CDR3 runs 14 residues. V lost 4 bases and J lost 4, with 17 bases in between. This CDR3 is CAWIKPTRQYEQYF. Written as DNA, the CDR3 is TGTGCCTGGATAAAACCAACTAGACAGTACGAGCAGTACTTC.

This clone has a count of ten or more. The chain employs TRBV10-3 and TRBJ2-3, with D unclear. V was pared by 4 bases and J by 2 bases, with 10 bases between. Per the germline V gene, CDR1 is ENHRY and CDR2 is SYGVKD. This CDR3 contains 14 residues. In nucleotides, the CDR3 is TGTGCCATCAGTGCCGGATTGAACACAGATACGCAGTATTTT. It yields the protein CAISAGLNTDTQYF.

The chain joins TRBV7-2 to TRBJ2-2, with D possibly TRBD1 on 5 matching bases. The germline V gene encodes CDR1 SGHTA and CDR2 FQGNSA. The CDR3 runs 14 residues. V lost 3 bases and J 3 bases, leaving 8 bases between the germline ends. CDR3 DNA sequence: TGTGCCAGCAGCTTCAGCAGGGACACCGGGGAGCTGTTTTTT. This encodes CASSFSRDTGELFF.

The chain combines TRBV7-9 with TRBJ2-7; 10 positions match TRBD2. Per the germline V gene, CDR1 is SEHNR and CDR2 is FQNEAQ (reference sequence). V lost 2 bases to trimming and J lost 0 bases; unmatched junction nucleotides: 13. The CDR3 is 19 residues long. The CDR3 region is CASSLRYSGRRLNSYEQYF. CDR3 DNA sequence: TGTGCCAGCAGCTTACGGTATAGCGGGAGGAGACTAAACTCCTACGAGCAGTACTTC. Full variable domain (rest looked up from reference TRBV7-9 and TRBJ2-7): DTGVSQNPRHKITKRGQNVTFRCDPISEHNRLYWYRQTLGQGPEFLTYFQNEAQLEKSRLLSDRFSAERPKGSFSTLEIQRTEQGDSAMYLCASSLRYSGRRLNSYEQYFGPGTRLTVT.

There are a few counts of this clone. The chain links TRBV7-2 to TRBJ1-5, with a tentative D call TRBD1 (5 bases). CDR3 size: 15 residues. From germline, CDR1 is SGHTA and CDR2 FQGNSA. Trimming removed 1 base from V and 3 bases from J, with 10 bases in between. The CDR3 loop reads CASSLGSGLNQPQHF. The CDR3 nucleotides are TGTGCCAGCAGCTTAGGATCGGGGCTCAATCAGCCCCAGCATTTT.

This clone appeared a few times. The chain joins TRBV28 to TRBJ1-5, with no clear D. Germline-derived CDR1 and CDR2 are MDHEN and SYDVKM. This CDR3 has 14 amino acids. With 5 bases removed from V and 1 base from J, the gap between germline ends came to 9 bases. The CDR3 loop reads CASSPPLSNQPQHF. The CDR3 coding sequence is TGTGCCAGCAGTCCCCCGCTGAGCAATCAGCCCCAGCATTTT.

This chain uses TRBV5-4 with TRBJ2-3; D ambiguous. V was shortened by 4 bases and J by 0 bases, with 12 bases between the two germline ends. The germline gives CDR1 SGHNT, CDR2 YYREEE (reference sequence). The length of the CDR3 is 15 residues. The DNA for the CDR3 is TGTGCCAGCAGCCCCCCGGTGGGTAGCACAGATACGCAGTATTTT. Translating it yields CASSPPVGSTDTQYF.

This clone was seen ten or more times. The V gene is TRBV5-6, the J gene TRBJ2-3; D not resolved. V shed 3 bases and J shed 5 bases, with 22 bases lying between them. The CDR3 runs 17 residues. CDR1 and CDR2 (germline): SGHDT, YYEEEE. CDR3 amino acids: CASSSFKSGLRRDTQYF. The CDR3 DNA reads TGTGCCAGCAGCTCCTTTAAATCAGGCCTCCGTAGAGATACGCAGTATTTT.

This clone showed up just a few times. V usage is TRBV18 and J usage is TRBJ2-5; D gene unclear. V was clipped by 0 bases and J by 5 bases, with 7 bases between them. Per germline, CDR1 KGHSH and CDR2 LQKENI. This CDR3 comprises 13 residues. The CDR3 nucleotides read TGTGCCAGCTCACCACCGTCTGGCGAGACCCAGTACTTC. It translates to CASSPPSGETQYF. Supplemented by reference TRBV18 and TRBJ2-5, the full variable domain reads NAGVMQNPRHLVRRRGQEARLRCSPMKGHSHVYWYRQLPEEGLKFMVYLQKENIIDESGMPKERFSAEFPKEGPSILRIQQVVRGDSAAYFCASSPPSGETQYFGPGTRLLVL.

This clone turned up a few times. The rearrangement joins TRBV29-1 to TRBJ2-1; 8 bases fit TRBD1. CDR3 size: 13 residues. The germline gives CDR1 SQVTM, CDR2 ANQGSEA. V gave up 7 bases and J gave up 7 bases; unmatched junction bases: 9. CDR3 region: CSGTGTGANEQFF. For the CDR3, the DNA is TGCAGCGGAACCGGGACAGGTGCAAATGAGCAGTTCTTC.

The chain combines TRBV27 with TRBJ1-1, with D unresolved. Germline lookup yields CDR1 MNHEY and CDR2 SMNVEV (reference sequence). V was clipped by 5 bases and J by 0 bases, with 10 bases between them. This CDR3 contains 14 residues. CDR3: CASSDINMNTEAFF. The CDR3 nucleotides read TGTGCCAGCAGTGATATAAATATGAACACTGAAGCTTTCTTT.

The chain employs TRBV5-1 and TRBJ2-5, with 9 bases aligning to TRBD2. The CDR3 contains 15 residues. Germline V lookup: CDR1 SGHRS, CDR2 YFSETQ. The V and J ends lost 3 bases and 5 bases, in that order; junction bases with no gene match: 8. This CDR3 is CASSSGAAGGETQYF. CDR3 DNA sequence: TGCGCCAGCAGCTCTGGGGCGGCGGGAGGGGAGACCCAGTACTTC.

The rearrangement links TRBV7-3 to TRBJ2-1; D is possibly TRBD1 or TRBD2 (6 bases each). This CDR3 has 16 amino acids. Between the trimmed V and J ends, which lost 2 bases and 2 bases, there was a span of 13 bases. The germline gives CDR1 SGHTA, CDR2 FQGTGA. The CDR3 bases are TGTGCCAGCAGCTTAGGGGGGCCTAGAGCCTACAATGAGCAGTTCTTC. Its translation: CASSLGGPRAYNEQFF.

This clone was recorded a few times. The gene calls are TRBV4-2 and TRBJ2-6; D unresolved. The CDR3 has 15 amino acids. CDR1 is LGHNA, CDR2 YNFKEQ, per germline. V shed 0 bases and J shed 4 bases, with 7 bases lying between them. CDR3 protein: CASSQETVGANVLTF. As DNA, the CDR3 is TGTGCCAGCAGCCAAGAAACTGTGGGGGCCAACGTCCTGACTTTC.

The table lists this clone with a few counts. This chain connects TRBV7-6 to TRBJ2-5; either TRBD1 or TRBD2 may fit D (5 bases each). TRBJ2-7 explains the end of the DNA better; the J call may be wrong. CDR1 and CDR2 from the germline V gene are SGHVS and FNYEAQ. The CDR3 runs 15 residues. The CDR3 here is CASSSGAGGFPEQYF. CDR3 DNA: TGTGCCAGCAGCTCTGGGGCGGGCGGCTTTCCCGAGCAGTACTTC.

This clone was seen a few times. In DNA form, the CDR3 reads TGTGCCAGCAGTCGACAGGGGAGGGCCACTGAAGCTTTCTTT. Its protein is CASSRQGRATEAFF. The gene calls are TRBV7-8 and TRBJ1-1, with 8 bases identical to TRBD1. The V gene end was trimmed by 6 bases and the J gene end by 4 bases; junction bases not matched to a gene: 7. This CDR3 is 14 amino acids long. The germline CDR1 and CDR2 sequences are SGHVS and FQNEAQ.

The chain employs TRBV29-1 and TRBJ2-3, with no clear D. CDR1 and CDR2 from the germline V gene are SQVTM and ANQGSEA. There are 12 residues in the CDR3. V was trimmed by 6 bases and J by 4 bases, leaving 11 bases between them. CDR3 region: CSVYGRSDTQYF. Here the CDR3 DNA reads TGCAGCGTCTACGGAAGATCAGATACGCAGTATTTT.

V gene TRBV14 combines with J gene TRBJ2-1, with D possibly TRBD2 on 5 matching bases. There are 14 residues in the CDR3. Germline V CDR1 and CDR2: SGHDN, FVKESK. Trimming removed 4 bases from V and 5 bases from J, with 12 bases in between. The CDR3 DNA is TGTGCCAGCAGCCGTCGGGCGGGCGACAATGAGCAGTTCTTC. It translates to CASSRRAGDNEQFF.